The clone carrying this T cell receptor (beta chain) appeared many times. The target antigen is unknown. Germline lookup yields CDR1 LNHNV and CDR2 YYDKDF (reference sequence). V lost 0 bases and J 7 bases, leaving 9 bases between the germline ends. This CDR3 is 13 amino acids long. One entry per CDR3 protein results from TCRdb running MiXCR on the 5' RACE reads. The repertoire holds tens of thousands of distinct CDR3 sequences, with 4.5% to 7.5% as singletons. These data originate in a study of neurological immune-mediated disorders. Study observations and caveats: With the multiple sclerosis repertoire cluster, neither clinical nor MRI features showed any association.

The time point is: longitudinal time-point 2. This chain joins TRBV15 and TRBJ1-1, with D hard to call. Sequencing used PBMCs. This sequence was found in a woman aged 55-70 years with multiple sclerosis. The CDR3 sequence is CATSRDLLSEAFF. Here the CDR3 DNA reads TGTGCCACCAGCAGAGATCTCTTGAGTGAAGCTTTCTTT.